By share, the clone carrying this T cell receptor (beta chain) ranks as medium-sized. Its antigen is unknown. This specimen comes from a study of T cells in localized non-small cell lung cancer. Points from the study as a whole: Detection in adjacent lung was observed for a median about 50 of the top 100 tumor clones. T cell clonality was highest in uninvolved adjacent lung, above tumor. Density of T cells in blood, when higher, went with longer overall survival. Because sequencing included only one region (of the tumor), heterogeneity remains possible.

Data came from immunoSEQ multiplex PCR; TCRdb stores just in-frame clones and leaves some out. The sample yields about 39,000 clones, about 76% seen once. CDR3 length equals 14 residues. Germline loops: CDR1 MNHNS, CDR2 SASEGT. V shed 8 bases and J shed 7 bases, with 15 bases lying between them. This TCR derives from a woman aged 40-70 years with stage II squamous cell lung carcinoma. V is TRBV6-1 and J is TRBJ1-6; D is perhaps TRBD1 (5 bases). This specimen consisted of PBMCs, obtained before any cancer treatment. The CDR3 sequence is CASSPGRGNSPLHF. The CDR3, as DNA: TGTGCCAGCTCCCCGGGACGGGGGAATTCACCCCTCCACTTT.